Below are 4 T cell receptor beta chains sequenced from a single sample in a study of T-cell reconstitution after alpha-beta-depleted transplantation in children. Researchers prepared the TCRbeta library using unique molecular identifiers, the study reports. A single record per CDR3 protein comes from TCRdb applying MiXCR to the PCR reads. The table has around 800,000 distinct CDR3 sequences, around 17% seen once. Sequenced here: PBMCs, mostly from graft donor cells, sampled 360 days after TCRalphabeta/CD19-depleted stem cell transplant. The receptors shown here come from a male patient aged 10 to 17 who had a stem cell transplant for acute lymphoblastic leukemia, so the T cells may come from the graft donor.

This clonotype was observed many times. The CDR3 is CASSLAGTGANVLTF. CDR3 nucleotide sequence: TGCGCCAGCAGCTTGGCAGGGACCGGGGCCAACGTCCTGACTTTC. The V call is TRBV5-1, the J call TRBJ2-6; possibly TRBD1 or TRBD2 for D (5 bases each). This CDR3 is 15 amino acids long. Trimming shortened V by 0 bases and J by 4 bases, and 8 bases separated the two germline ends. Germline V gene data show CDR1 as SGHRS and CDR2 as YFSETQ.

The sample holds many counts of this clonotype. The chain links TRBV13 to TRBJ2-2; 11 nucleotides line up with TRBD2. Germline V gene lookup returns CDR1 PRHDT and CDR2 FYEKMQ (reference sequence). This CDR3 contains 18 residues. V was pared by 0 bases and J by 0 bases, with 3 bases of the junction left unmatched. CDR3 in amino acids: CASSLGLAGGTNTGELFF. The CDR3 nucleotides read TGTGCCAGCAGCTTAGGGCTAGCGGGAGGAACGAACACCGGGGAGCTGTTTTTT. Variable domain in full (rest from reference TRBV13 and TRBJ2-2): AAGVIQSPRHLIKEKRETATLKCYPIPRHDTVYWYQQGPGQDPQFLISFYEKMQSDKGSIPDRFSAQQFSDYHSELNMSSLELGDSALYFCASSLGLAGGTNTGELFFGEGSRLTVL.

This clonotype was seen repeatedly, ten times or more. The genes are TRBV20-1 and TRBJ2-1; either TRBD1 or TRBD2 may supply D (6 bases each). The CDR3 consists of 16 residues. Germline CDR1 and CDR2: DFQATT and SNEGSKA (reference sequence). Trimming removed 5 bases from V and 5 bases from J, with 22 bases in between. CDR3 loop: CSASFGGQQGDNEQFF. The CDR3 bases are TGCAGTGCTTCCTTTGGGGGGCAGCAGGGAGACAATGAGCAGTTCTTC.

This clonotype was observed a few times. V usage is TRBV7-6 and J usage is TRBJ2-7; the D gene is possibly TRBD2 (5 bases). The CDR3 extends over 14 amino acids. V dropped 5 bases and J dropped 1 base, with 12 bases sitting between them. Germline loops: CDR1 SGHVS, CDR2 FNYEAQ. The CDR3 sequence is CASSSPERSYEQYF. CDR3 sequence (DNA): TGTGCCAGCAGCAGTCCGGAGCGGTCCTACGAGCAGTACTTC.